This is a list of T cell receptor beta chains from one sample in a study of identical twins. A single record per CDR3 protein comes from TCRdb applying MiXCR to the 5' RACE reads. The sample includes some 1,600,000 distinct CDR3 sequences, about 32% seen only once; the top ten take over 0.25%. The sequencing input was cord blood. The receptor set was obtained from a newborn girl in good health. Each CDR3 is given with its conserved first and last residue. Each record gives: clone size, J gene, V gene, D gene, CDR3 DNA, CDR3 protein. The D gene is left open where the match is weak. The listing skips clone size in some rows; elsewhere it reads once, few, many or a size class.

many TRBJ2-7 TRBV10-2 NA TGCGCCAGCACCCCGCCCACCAAGTACTTC CASTPPTKYF
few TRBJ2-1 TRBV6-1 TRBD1 TGTGCCAGCAGTGACGGACAGGCCTACAATGAGCAGTTCTTC CASSDGQAYNEQFF
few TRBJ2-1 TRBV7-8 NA TGTGCCAGCAGCTTAGAGTGGCGGGCCGACTACAATGAGCAGTTCTTC CASSLEWRADYNEQFF
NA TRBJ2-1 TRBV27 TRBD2 TGTGCCAGCAGTGCCGTTACTAGCGGGAGGGGGTACAATGAGCAGTTCTTC CASSAVTSGRGYNEQFF
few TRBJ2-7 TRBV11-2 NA TGTGCCAGCAGCTCAATTAGCTCCTACGAGCAGTACTTC CASSSISSYEQYF
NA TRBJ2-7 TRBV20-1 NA TGCAGTGCTAGACAAAGGGACAAGGGCAGTGCCTACGAGCAGTACTTC CSARQRDKGSAYEQYF
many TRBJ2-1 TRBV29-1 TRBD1 TGCAGCGTTTCTGACAGGGTGAATGAGCAGTTCTTC CSVSDRVNEQFF
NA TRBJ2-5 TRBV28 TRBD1 TGTGCCAGCAGAAAAATCGGGACAGCGCAAGAGACCCAGTACTTC CASRKIGTAQETQYF
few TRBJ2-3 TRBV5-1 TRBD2 TGCGCCAGCAGCTTCCGCCTAGCGGGGGGATCAGATACGCAGTATTTT CASSFRLAGGSDTQYF
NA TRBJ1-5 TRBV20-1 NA TGCAGTGCTAGAGACACAGGCTATCAGCCCCAGCATTTT CSARDTGYQPQHF
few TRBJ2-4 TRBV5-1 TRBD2 TGCGCCAGCAGCTGGAGCGGGAGTGGCAAAAACATTCAGTACTTC CASSWSGSGKNIQYF
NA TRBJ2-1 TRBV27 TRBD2 TGTGCCAGCAGCCCTAGACTAGCGGGAGGTGAGACCCAGTTCTTC CASSPRLAGGETQFF
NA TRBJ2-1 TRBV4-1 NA TGCGCCAGCAGCCAAGACAGGAACCCGACGAGTCAGCACAATGAGCAGTTCTTC CASSQDRNPTSQHNEQFF
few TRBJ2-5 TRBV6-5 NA TGTGCCAGCCCCGCAGAAGGGACAATTCAAGAGACCCAGTACTTC CASPAEGTIQETQYF